This TCR beta chain was captured by sequencing in a study of neurological immune-mediated disorders. This clonotype qualifies as medium-sized. The antigen remains undetermined. TCRdb fed the 5' RACE reads into MiXCR, producing one record per CDR3 protein. The sample shows about 10,000 distinct CDR3 sequences, more than 20% of them seen only once. Overall study findings and caveats: The absence of shared CDR3 amino acid sequences among expanded clones across subjects suggests private repertoires in all groups. The repertoires of 18 of 34 multiple sclerosis patients fell into one related-CDR3 cluster (a possible signature) under phylogenetic grouping.

Germline trimming cut 5 bases from V and 4 bases from J; bases unmatched to any gene: 6. Germline loops: CDR1 MGHRA, CDR2 YSYEKL. The CDR3 is 16 amino acids. The chain links TRBV4-1 to TRBJ1-6; 9 nucleotides align to TRBD1. The TCR sequence derives from a woman in her forties with multiple sclerosis. Sample: CD8+ T cells from blood. The CDR3 here is CASSFRDREYNSPLHF. In DNA form, the CDR3 reads TGCGCCAGCAGCTTCCGGGACAGGGAGTATAATTCACCCCTCCACTTT.